This paragraph reports one T cell receptor beta chain. Its target is not known. One junction end disagrees with the germline gene, perhaps due to a read error. Germline loops: CDR1 SQVTM, CDR2 ANQGSEA. This CDR3 has 12 residues. This sample was taken from a study of identical twins. Study results and limitations: Modelling approaches yielded underestimates of out-of-frame TCR alpha sharing between monozygotic twins.

TCRdb ran MiXCR on the 5' RACE reads and lists one entry per CDR3 protein. Here the sample spans 1.5 million to 2 million distinct CDR3 sequences, about 31% being singletons. V gene TRBV29-1 combines with J gene TRBJ1-4, with unresolved D. Sequencing used cord blood. This TCR came from a newborn girl in good health. The CDR3 nucleotides read TGCAGCGGCAGGTGGCGGGATGAAGAACTGTTTTTT. Its translation is CSGRWRDEELFF.